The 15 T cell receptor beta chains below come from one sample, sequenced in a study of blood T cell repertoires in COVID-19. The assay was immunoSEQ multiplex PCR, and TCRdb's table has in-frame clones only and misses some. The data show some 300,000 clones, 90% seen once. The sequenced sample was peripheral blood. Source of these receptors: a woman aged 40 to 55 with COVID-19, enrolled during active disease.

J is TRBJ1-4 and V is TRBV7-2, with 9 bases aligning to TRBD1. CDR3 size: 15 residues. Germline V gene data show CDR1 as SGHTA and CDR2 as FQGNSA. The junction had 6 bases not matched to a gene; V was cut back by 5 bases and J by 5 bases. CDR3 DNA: TGTGCCAGCAGCCCGGGACAGGGAGCAAATGAAAAACTGTTTTTT. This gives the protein CASSPGQGANEKLFF. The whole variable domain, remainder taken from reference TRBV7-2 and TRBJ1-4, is GAGVSQSPSNKVTEKGKDVELRCDPISGHTALYWYRQSLGQGLEFLIYFQGNSAPDKSGLPSDRFSAERTGGSVSTLTIQRTQQEDSAVYLCASSPGQGANEKLFFGSGTQLSVL.

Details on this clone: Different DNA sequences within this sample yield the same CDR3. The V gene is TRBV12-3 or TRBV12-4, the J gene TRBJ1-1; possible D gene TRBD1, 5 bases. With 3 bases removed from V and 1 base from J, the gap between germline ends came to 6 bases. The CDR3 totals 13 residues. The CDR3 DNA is TGTGCCAGCAGTTTTACAGGGAACACTGAAGCTTTCTTT. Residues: CASSFTGNTEAFF.

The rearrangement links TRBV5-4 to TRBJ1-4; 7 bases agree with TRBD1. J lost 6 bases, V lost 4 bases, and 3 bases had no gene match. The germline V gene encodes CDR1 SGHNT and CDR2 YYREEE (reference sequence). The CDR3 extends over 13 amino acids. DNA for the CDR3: TGTGCCAGCAGCGCCGGACAGGATGAAAAACTGTTTTTT. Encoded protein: CASSAGQDEKLFF.

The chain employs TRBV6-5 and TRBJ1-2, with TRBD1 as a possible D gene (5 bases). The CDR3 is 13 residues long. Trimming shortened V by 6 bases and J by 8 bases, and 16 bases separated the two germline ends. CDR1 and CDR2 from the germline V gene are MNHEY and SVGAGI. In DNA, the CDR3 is TGTGCCAGCAGACCAGCGGGGGGGTACGGCTACACCTTC. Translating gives CASRPAGGYGYTF.

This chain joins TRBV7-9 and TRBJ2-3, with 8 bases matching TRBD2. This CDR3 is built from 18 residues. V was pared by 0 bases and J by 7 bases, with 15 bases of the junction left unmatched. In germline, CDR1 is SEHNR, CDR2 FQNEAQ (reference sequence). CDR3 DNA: TGTGCCAGCAGCTTAGCCCTACTAAGCGGGGGTCCAGAGTATACGCAGTATTTT. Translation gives CASSLALLSGGPEYTQYF.

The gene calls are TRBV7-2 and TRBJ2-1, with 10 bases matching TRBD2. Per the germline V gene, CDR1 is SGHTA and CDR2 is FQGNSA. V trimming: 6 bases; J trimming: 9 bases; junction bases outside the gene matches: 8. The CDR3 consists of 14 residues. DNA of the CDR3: TGTGCCAGCAGTGGGGCAAGCGGGAGGGTTGAGCAGTTCTTC. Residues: CASSGASGRVEQFF.

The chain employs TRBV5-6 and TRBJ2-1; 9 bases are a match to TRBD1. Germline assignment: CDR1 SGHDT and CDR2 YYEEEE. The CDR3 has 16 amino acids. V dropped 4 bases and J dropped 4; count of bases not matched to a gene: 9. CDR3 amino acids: CASSAYRGRIYNEQFF. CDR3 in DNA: TGTGCCAGCAGCGCGTACAGGGGGCGGATTTACAATGAGCAGTTCTTC.

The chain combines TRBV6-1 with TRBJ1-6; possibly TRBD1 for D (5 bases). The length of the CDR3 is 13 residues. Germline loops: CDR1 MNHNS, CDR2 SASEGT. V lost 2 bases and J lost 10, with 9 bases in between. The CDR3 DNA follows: TGTGCCAGCAGTGAATGGAGACAGTCACCCCTCCACTTT. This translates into CASSEWRQSPLHF.

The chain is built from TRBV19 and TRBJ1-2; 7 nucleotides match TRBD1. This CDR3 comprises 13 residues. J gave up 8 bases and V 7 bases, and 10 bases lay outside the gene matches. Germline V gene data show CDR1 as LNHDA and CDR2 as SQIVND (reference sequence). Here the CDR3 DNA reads TGTGCCAGTACCGAGACAGGGTTGAGGGGCTACACCTTC. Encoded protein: CASTETGLRGYTF.

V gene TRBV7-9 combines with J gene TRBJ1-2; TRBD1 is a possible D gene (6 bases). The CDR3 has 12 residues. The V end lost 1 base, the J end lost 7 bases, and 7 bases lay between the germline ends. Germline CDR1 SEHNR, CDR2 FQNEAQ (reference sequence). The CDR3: CASSLEQGGYTF. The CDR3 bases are TGTGCCAGCAGCTTAGAACAGGGTGGCTACACCTTC. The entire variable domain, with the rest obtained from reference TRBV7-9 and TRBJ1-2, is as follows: DTGVSQNPRHKITKRGQNVTFRCDPISEHNRLYWYRQTLGQGPEFLTYFQNEAQLEKSRLLSDRFSAERPKGSFSTLEIQRTEQGDSAMYLCASSLEQGGYTFGSGTRLTVV.

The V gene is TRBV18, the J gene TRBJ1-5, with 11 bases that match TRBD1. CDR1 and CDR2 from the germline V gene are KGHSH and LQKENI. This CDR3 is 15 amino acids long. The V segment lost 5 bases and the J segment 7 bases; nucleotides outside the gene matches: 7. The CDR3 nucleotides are TGTGCCAGCTCAGGACAGGGGGCGCGGGGACAGCCCCAGCATTTT. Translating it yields CASSGQGARGQPQHF.

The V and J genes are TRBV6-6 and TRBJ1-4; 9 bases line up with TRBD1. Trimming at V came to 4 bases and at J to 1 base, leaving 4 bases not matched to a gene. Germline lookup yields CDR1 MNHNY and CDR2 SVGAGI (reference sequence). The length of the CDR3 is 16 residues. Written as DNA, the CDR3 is TGTGCCAGCAGTTCCGGGACAGGGATAACTAATGAAAAACTGTTTTTT. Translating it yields CASSSGTGITNEKLFF.

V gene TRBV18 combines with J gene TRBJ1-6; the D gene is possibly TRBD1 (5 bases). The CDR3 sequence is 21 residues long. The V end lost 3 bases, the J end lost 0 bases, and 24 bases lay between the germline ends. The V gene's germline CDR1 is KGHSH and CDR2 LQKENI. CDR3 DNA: TGTGCCAGCTCACCTAACTATTTCGACAGCGATACCCACTCCTATAATTCACCCCTCCACTTT. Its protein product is CASSPNYFDSDTHSYNSPLHF.

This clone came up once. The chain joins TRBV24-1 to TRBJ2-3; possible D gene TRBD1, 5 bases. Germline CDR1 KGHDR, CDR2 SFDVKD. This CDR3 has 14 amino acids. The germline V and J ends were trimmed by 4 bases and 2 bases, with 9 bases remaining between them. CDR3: CATSEPGPTDTQYF. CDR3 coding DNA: TGTGCCACCAGTGAACCAGGGCCCACAGATACGCAGTATTTT.

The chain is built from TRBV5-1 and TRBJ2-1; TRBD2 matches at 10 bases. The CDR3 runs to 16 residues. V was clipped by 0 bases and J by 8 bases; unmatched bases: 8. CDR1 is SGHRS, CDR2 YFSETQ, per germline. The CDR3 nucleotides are TGCGCCAGCAGCTTGGTTCTTAGCGGGGGGCGGGATGAGCAGTTCTTC. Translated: CASSLVLSGGRDEQFF.